Included here is one T cell receptor beta chain sequence, with context. Its specificity is unknown. V lost 5 bases to trimming and J lost 0 bases; unmatched junction nucleotides: 9. Germline CDR1 is MNHNY and CDR2 is SVGAGI (reference sequence). This CDR3 is 18 amino acids long. Produced via immunoSEQ multiplex PCR; TCRdb's table is partial and in-frame only. Seen here are around 350,000 clones, 80% to 90% observed once, and the top ten hold 2.5% to 3.5%. Treatment reported: 15 to 20 received Ad26.COV2.S at low or high dose, single or two shots; about 5 received placebo; per-sample allocation not given. Sampling occurred on day 63 after the first vaccine or placebo injection. This specimen comes from a study of Ad26.COV2.S vaccination and SARS-CoV-2 variants. Findings of the study overall: In vaccinated individuals, spike-specific CD8+ and CD4+ T cell responses reportedly displayed substantial breadth.

Source: peripheral blood, taken in a trial of Ad26.COV2.S vaccine versus placebo. The chain has TRBV6-6 and TRBJ2-1; TRBD2 aligns across 11 bases. This sequence was found in a person aged 18-60 years who received the Ad26.COV2.S COVID-19 vaccine or a placebo. CDR3 region: CASSPWGLADSSYNEQFF. The CDR3, as DNA: TGTGCCAGCAGTCCCTGGGGACTAGCGGACAGCTCCTACAATGAGCAGTTCTTC.